These 15 T cell receptor beta chains share one sample of origin, sequenced in a study of post-analysis software for immune sequencing data. For these TCRs, the target antigens are not known. TCR beta libraries were prepared from cDNA with unique molecular identifiers. TCRdb reprocessed the PCR reads with MiXCR, giving one entry per CDR3 protein. This table has some 890,000 distinct CDR3 sequences, approximately 57% appearing once. General study points: Elevated frequency relative to controls characterized roughly five TRBV segments in patients, TRBV5-6, TRBV5-1 and TRBV20-1 among them.

The sample taken for sequencing was blood. All receptors derive from a girl aged 10 to 17 with multiple sclerosis.

The chain combines TRBV5-1 with TRBJ2-6; D ambiguous. CDR1 and CDR2 from the germline V gene are SGHRS and YFSETQ. The CDR3 runs to 15 residues. Trimming shortened V by 2 bases and J by 3 bases, and 9 bases separated the two germline ends. CDR3 in amino acids: CASSFLGYGANVLTF. The CDR3 coding sequence is TGCGCCAGCAGCTTTCTAGGGTATGGGGCCAACGTCCTGACTTTC.

V is TRBV3-1 and J is TRBJ1-1, with D hard to call. Deletions cut 1 base from V and 3 bases from J, with 6 bases between. Germline V lookup: CDR1 LGHDT, CDR2 YNNKEL (reference sequence). The CDR3 has 13 residues. The CDR3 nucleotides are TGTGCCAGCAGCCAAGTGTCGGACACTGAAGCTTTCTTT. It is translated as CASSQVSDTEAFF. Variable domain in full (rest from reference TRBV3-1 and TRBJ1-1): DTAVSQTPKYLVTQMGNDKSIKCEQNLGHDTMYWYKQDSKKFLKIMFSYNNKELIINETVPNRFSPKSPDKAHLNLHINSLELGDSAVYFCASSQVSDTEAFFGQGTRLTVV.

This chain connects TRBV10-3 to TRBJ2-5; D is tentatively TRBD1 or TRBD2 (5 bases each). The CDR3 runs 13 residues. Trimming took off 6 bases at V and 1 base at J, with 9 bases between the two ends. The V gene's germline CDR1 is ENHRY and CDR2 SYGVKD. The CDR3 loop is CAIRRDGQETQYF. The CDR3 DNA reads as TGTGCCATCAGAAGGGACGGCCAAGAGACCCAGTACTTC.

V gene TRBV15 combines with J gene TRBJ1-2; TRBD1 might be the D (5 bases). The CDR3 is 14 residues long. In germline, CDR1 is LNHNV, CDR2 YYDKDF (reference sequence). Trimming pared 3 bases from V and 3 bases from J, leaving 11 bases between. The CDR3 region has the DNA TGTGCCACCAGCAGGGCAGAAGGGGACTATGGCTACACCTTC. The encoded protein is CATSRAEGDYGYTF.

The chain joins TRBV4-1 to TRBJ1-4; TRBD1 is a possible D gene (5 bases). CDR1 and CDR2 (germline): MGHRA, YSYEKL. The CDR3 sequence is 17 residues long. The V end was cut by 3 bases, the J end by 4 bases, with 18 bases between. CDR3 residues: CASSQLTATAVNEKLFF. In DNA, the CDR3 is TGCGCCAGCAGCCAGTTGACAGCGACGGCGGTTAATGAAAAACTGTTTTTT.

This clonotype turned up a few times. The chain combines TRBV6-6 with TRBJ2-7; 7 positions match TRBD2. CDR1 MNHNY and CDR2 SVGAGI come from the germline V gene (reference sequence). J was trimmed by 2 bases and V by 2 bases; bases with no gene match: 6. CDR3 length equals 15 residues. CDR3 in amino acids: CASSYGGLTTYEQYF. The CDR3 DNA is TGTGCCAGCAGTTACGGGGGACTAACCACCTACGAGCAGTACTTC.

The CDR3 is CASSIRGQVGEQYF. CDR3 coding DNA: TGTGCCAGCAGCATCAGGGGGCAAGTTGGCGAGCAGTACTTC. The V and J genes are TRBV12-3 or TRBV12-4 and TRBJ2-7; 8 nucleotides match TRBD1. This CDR3 comprises 14 residues. V lost 6 bases to trimming and J lost 6 bases; unmatched junction nucleotides: 10.

This chain links TRBV7-9 with TRBJ1-4; D is perhaps TRBD1 (5 bases). This CDR3 comprises 16 residues. Between the trimmed V and J ends, which lost 4 bases and 7 bases, there was a span of 19 bases. Germline V gene sequence: CDR1 SEHNR, CDR2 FQNEAQ (reference sequence). The CDR3 loop reads CASSYPGRSGGEKLFF. The CDR3 DNA reads TGTGCCAGCAGCTACCCCGGGCGCTCTGGGGGTGAAAAACTGTTTTTT.

In its sample, this clonotype was seen once. This sequence joins TRBV27 and TRBJ2-7; TRBD2 aligns across 8 bases. The trim removed 4 bases at V and 3 bases at J, leaving 8 bases unmatched. The germline V gene has CDR1 MNHEY and CDR2 SMNVEV (reference sequence). The CDR3 sequence is 15 residues long. This CDR3 is CASSSVAGLDYEQYF. The CDR3, as DNA: TGTGCCAGCAGTTCTGTAGCGGGGCTCGACTACGAGCAGTACTTC.

This clonotype was counted once. This chain links TRBV5-1 with TRBJ2-1; D remains unclear. The germline V and J ends were trimmed by 0 bases and 0 bases, with 13 bases remaining between them. Germline CDR1 reads SGHRS; CDR2 reads YFSETQ. The CDR3 extends over 17 amino acids. The CDR3 nucleotides read TGCGCCAGCAGCTTGGGTCTAGGGTTAAGCTCCTACAATGAGCAGTTCTTC. Amino acid sequence: CASSLGLGLSSYNEQFF. The variable domain in full, with the rest retrieved from reference TRBV5-1 and TRBJ2-1, is KAGVTQTPRYLIKTRGQQVTLSCSPISGHRSVSWYQQTPGQGLQFLFEYFSETQRNKGNFPGRFSGRQFSNSRSEMNVSTLELGDSALYLCASSLGLGLSSYNEQFFGPGTRLTVL.

The V and J genes are TRBV5-1 and TRBJ1-4; TRBD1 is a possible D gene (6 bases). The CDR3 spans 15 residues. CDR1 SGHRS and CDR2 YFSETQ come from the germline V gene. V lost 0 bases to trimming and J lost 5 bases, with 11 bases between them. The DNA for the CDR3 is TGCGCCAGCAGCTTGGAACAGGGAAGGAATGAAAAACTGTTTTTT. Amino acid sequence: CASSLEQGRNEKLFF.

The gene calls are TRBV20-1 and TRBJ1-4; tentative D call: TRBD1 (6 bases). Trimming left V 0 bases short and J 8 bases short, with 13 bases between. CDR1 is DFQATT and CDR2 is SNEGSKA in the germline V gene (reference sequence). The CDR3 totals 14 residues. The DNA of the CDR3 is TGCAGTGCTAGAGAGGGGGCCGACCCGGAAAAACTGTTTTTT. This translates into CSAREGADPEKLFF.

This clonotype was seen a handful of times. This chain joins TRBV29-1 and TRBJ2-1; maybe TRBD1 (5 bases). V was clipped by 1 base and J by 3 bases, with 13 bases between them. The CDR3 spans 15 residues. Germline CDR1 is SQVTM and CDR2 is ANQGSEA. The CDR3 loop is CSVEGVTEVYNEQFF. CDR3 nucleotides: TGCAGCGTTGAAGGCGTGACAGAGGTCTACAATGAGCAGTTCTTC.

The chain links TRBV20-1 to TRBJ2-1, with 7 bases fitting TRBD2. Germline V gives CDR1 DFQATT, CDR2 SNEGSKA (reference sequence). The CDR3 contains 15 residues. J lost 8 bases, V lost 6 bases, and 16 bases had no gene match. CDR3 nucleotide sequence: TGCAGTGCCCCAAACCCGGGGGGTGTTGGAGATGAGCAGTTCTTC. Protein product: CSAPNPGGVGDEQFF.

This clonotype was picked up a small number of times. This chain connects TRBV6-8 to TRBJ2-7; D is uncertain. TRBJ2-4 explains the end of the DNA better; the J call may be wrong. CDR1 MNHGY and CDR2 SAAAGT come from the germline V gene. The CDR3 is 13 amino acids. CDR3: CASSPIWVNIQYF. For the CDR3, the DNA is TGTGCCAGCAGCCCGATTTGGGTCAACATTCAGTACTTC.